The 15 T cell receptor beta chains reported below all come from one sample, sequenced in a study of response to subunit inactivated influenza vaccine. A single record per CDR3 protein comes from TCRdb applying MiXCR to the RT-PCR reads. The table shows about 780,000 distinct CDR3 sequences, with about 18% occurring only once. Sequencing used PBMCs from blood, obtained 5 days after vaccination. The source is a man over 45 who received an inactivated influenza vaccine.

The rearrangement uses TRBV6-1 and TRBJ2-5, with TRBD2 matching over 8 bases. V dropped 6 bases and J dropped 2; count of bases not matched to a gene: 11. Germline assignment: CDR1 MNHNS and CDR2 SASEGT. This CDR3 has 16 residues. The CDR3, as DNA: TGTGCCAGCAGCCGTCTTAGCGGGATAGGGCAAGAGACCCAGTACTTC. Protein sequence: CASSRLSGIGQETQYF.

This clonotype showed up many times. The V gene is TRBV27, the J gene TRBJ2-7; the D is unclear. The V and J ends lost 5 bases and 0 bases respectively, with 14 bases between them. The CDR3 consists of 15 residues. Germline assignment: CDR1 MNHEY and CDR2 SMNVEV (reference sequence). CDR3 amino acids: CASSPYHDPSYEQYF. DNA of the CDR3: TGTGCCAGCAGTCCTTATCACGACCCCTCCTACGAGCAGTACTTC.

This clonotype was observed a handful of times. V gene TRBV27 combines with J gene TRBJ1-5; tentatively, D is TRBD1 (5 bases). This CDR3 contains 15 residues. The V end lost 6 bases, the J end lost 1 base, and 13 bases lay between the germline ends. Germline V CDR1 and CDR2: MNHEY, SMNVEV (reference sequence). The chain's CDR3 is CASRALGRSNQPQHF. CDR3 coding DNA: TGTGCCAGCAGGGCTTTGGGACGGAGCAATCAGCCCCAGCATTTT.

This clonotype was observed once. The rearrangement joins TRBV10-3 to TRBJ1-2; no reliable D call. From germline, CDR1 is ENHRY and CDR2 SYGVKD. The CDR3 has 15 amino acids. V shed 6 bases and J shed 6 bases, with 20 bases lying between them. Written as DNA, the CDR3 is TGTGCCATCAGGGGCTCCGGACCCGAGAGCCATGGCTACACCTTC. Translation: CAIRGSGPESHGYTF.

This clonotype was observed a few times. J is TRBJ1-1 and V is TRBV28; possible D gene TRBD1, 6 bases. Germline V gene sequence: CDR1 MDHEN, CDR2 SYDVKM. Trimming pared 5 bases from V and 6 bases from J, leaving 19 bases between. This CDR3 is built from 15 residues. CDR3 sequence (DNA): TGTGCCAGCAGTAGGGGGAGGGGTATTGGGGCTGAAGCTTTCTTT. Its protein product is CASSRGRGIGAEAFF.

This clonotype has a count of ten or more. The chain uses TRBV27 and TRBJ2-2; no firm D call. The germline V and J ends were trimmed by 2 bases and 4 bases, with 5 bases remaining between them. The germline V gene encodes CDR1 MNHEY and CDR2 SMNVEV (reference sequence). This CDR3 region has 13 residues. The CDR3 spells CASSLILTGELFF. The CDR3 DNA reads as TGTGCCAGCAGTTTAATCCTCACCGGGGAGCTGTTTTTT.

There are a few counts of this clonotype. The J gene is TRBJ2-7, the V gene TRBV5-1; D ambiguous. Germline-derived CDR1 and CDR2 are SGHRS and YFSETQ. This CDR3 comprises 14 residues. V was pared by 4 bases and J by 0 bases, with 11 bases between. In DNA, the CDR3 is TGCGCCAGCAGCGTCGCCGGTAACTCCTACGAGCAGTACTTC. This translates into CASSVAGNSYEQYF.

The V and J genes are TRBV19 and TRBJ2-1; 11 nucleotides align to TRBD2. The CDR3 extends over 15 amino acids. The germline CDR1 and CDR2 sequences are LNHDA and SQIVND (reference sequence). V shed 6 bases, J shed 8 bases, and the junction held 9 bases outside the gene matches. This CDR3 reads CASRYSTSGSDEQFF. The CDR3 nucleotides read TGTGCCAGTAGATATTCAACTAGCGGGAGCGATGAGCAGTTCTTC.

The chain has TRBV24-1 and TRBJ2-1, with D perhaps matching TRBD1 or TRBD2 (7 bases each). Between the trimmed V and J ends, which lost 9 bases and 4 bases, there was a span of 18 bases. The CDR3 runs to 15 residues. Germline V gene data show CDR1 as KGHDR and CDR2 as SFDVKD. The CDR3 reads CATRSGGDSYNEQFF. The DNA of the CDR3 is TGTGCCACCCGAAGTGGGGGGGACAGTTACAATGAGCAGTTCTTC.

Many counts were recorded for this clonotype. The chain has TRBV20-1 and TRBJ2-7, with TRBD2 matching 8 bases. The CDR3 length is 11 residues. V dropped 7 bases and J dropped 5; count of bases not matched to a gene: 4. Germline-derived CDR1 and CDR2 are DFQATT and SNEGSKA (reference sequence). CDR3 DNA sequence: TGCAGTGTCAGCGGGAGTGACGAGCAGTACTTC. Translating it yields CSVSGSDEQYF.

The chain uses TRBV20-1 and TRBJ1-2, with TRBD1 as a possible D gene (5 bases). This CDR3 is 13 amino acids long. The germline V gene encodes CDR1 DFQATT and CDR2 SNEGSKA (reference sequence). Trimming removed 2 bases at V and 5 bases at J, with 12 bases between. The CDR3 spells CSARSGTTYGYTF. The CDR3 region has the DNA TGCAGTGCTAGAAGCGGGACTACATATGGCTACACCTTC.

The chain is built from TRBV15 and TRBJ2-2; 8 bases align to TRBD1. The CDR3 spans 15 residues. Germline values: CDR1 LNHNV, CDR2 YYDKDF (reference sequence). Trimming cost V 2 bases and J 4 bases; bases outside gene matches: 3. In DNA, the CDR3 is TGTGCCACCAGCAGACGGACAGGGTCCACCGGGGAGCTGTTTTTT. This sequence encodes CATSRRTGSTGELFF.

This clonotype was seen many times. CDR3 sequence (DNA): TGCAGCGTCAGAAGGGGCCCAGATACGCAGTATTTT. Its translation is CSVRRGPDTQYF. J is TRBJ2-3 and V is TRBV29-1; D possibly corresponds to TRBD1 (5 bases). Germline lookup yields CDR1 SQVTM and CDR2 ANQGSEA. The germline V and J ends were trimmed by 6 bases and 4 bases, with 11 bases remaining between them. The length of the CDR3 is 12 residues.

This clonotype was counted only a few times. The chain combines TRBV20-1 with TRBJ2-7; no reliable D call. Trimming removed 6 bases from V and 2 bases from J, with 20 bases in between. The CDR3 loop spans 15 amino acids. Germline CDR1 is DFQATT and CDR2 is SNEGSKA (reference sequence). In nucleotides, the CDR3 is TGCAGTGCGACTCCTTCGAGAAGGATGGCCTACGAGCAGTACTTC. It is translated as CSATPSRRMAYEQYF.

There are a few counts of this clonotype. The chain combines TRBV7-2 with TRBJ1-4; tentatively, D is TRBD1 (6 bases). The CDR3 is made up of 15 amino acids. V dropped 3 bases and J dropped 4 bases, with 12 bases sitting between them. Germline CDR1 and CDR2: SGHTA and FQGNSA. CDR3 nucleotides: TGTGCCAGCAGCTTCTTCGGACAGCGTAATGAAAAACTGTTTTTT. Residues: CASSFFGQRNEKLFF.